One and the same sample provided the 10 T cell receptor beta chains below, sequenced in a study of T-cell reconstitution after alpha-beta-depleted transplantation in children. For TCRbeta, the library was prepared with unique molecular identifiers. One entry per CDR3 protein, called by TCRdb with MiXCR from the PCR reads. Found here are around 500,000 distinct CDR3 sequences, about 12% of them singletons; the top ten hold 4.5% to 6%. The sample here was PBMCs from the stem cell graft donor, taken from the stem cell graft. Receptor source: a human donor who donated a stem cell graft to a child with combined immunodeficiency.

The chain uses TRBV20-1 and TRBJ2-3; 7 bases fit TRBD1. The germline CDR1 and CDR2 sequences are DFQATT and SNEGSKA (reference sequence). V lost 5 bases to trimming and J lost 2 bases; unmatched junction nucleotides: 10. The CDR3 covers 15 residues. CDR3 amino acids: CSASGTDPFTDTQYF. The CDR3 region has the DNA TGCAGTGCTTCGGGGACAGATCCATTCACAGATACGCAGTATTTT.

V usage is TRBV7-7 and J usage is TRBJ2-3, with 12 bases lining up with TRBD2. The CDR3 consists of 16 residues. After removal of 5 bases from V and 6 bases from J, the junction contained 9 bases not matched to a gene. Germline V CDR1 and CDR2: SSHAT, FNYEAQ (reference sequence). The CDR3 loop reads CASSPSSGRATDTQYF. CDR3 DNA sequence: TGTGCCAGCAGCCCCTCTAGCGGGAGGGCGACGGATACGCAGTATTTT.

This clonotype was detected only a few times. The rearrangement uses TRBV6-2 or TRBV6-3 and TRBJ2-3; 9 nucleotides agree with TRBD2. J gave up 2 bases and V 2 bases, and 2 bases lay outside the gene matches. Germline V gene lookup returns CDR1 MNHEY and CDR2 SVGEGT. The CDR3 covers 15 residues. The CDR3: CASSYPSGITDTQYF. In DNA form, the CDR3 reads TGTGCCAGCAGTTACCCTAGCGGGATCACAGATACGCAGTATTTT.

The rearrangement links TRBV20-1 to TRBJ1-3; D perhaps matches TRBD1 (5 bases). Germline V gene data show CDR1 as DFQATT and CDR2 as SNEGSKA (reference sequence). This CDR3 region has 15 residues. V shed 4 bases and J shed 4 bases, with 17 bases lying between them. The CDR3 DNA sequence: TGCAGTGCTATTCTCGTGCGGGGCGCGGGAAACACCATATATTTT. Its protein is CSAILVRGAGNTIYF.

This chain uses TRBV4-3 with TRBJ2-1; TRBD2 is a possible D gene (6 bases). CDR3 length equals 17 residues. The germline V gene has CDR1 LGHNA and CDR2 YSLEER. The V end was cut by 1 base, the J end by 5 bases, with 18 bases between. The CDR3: CASSQGAGRRNDNEQFF. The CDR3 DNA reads TGCGCCAGCAGCCAAGGGGCCGGGAGAAGGAATGACAATGAGCAGTTCTTC.

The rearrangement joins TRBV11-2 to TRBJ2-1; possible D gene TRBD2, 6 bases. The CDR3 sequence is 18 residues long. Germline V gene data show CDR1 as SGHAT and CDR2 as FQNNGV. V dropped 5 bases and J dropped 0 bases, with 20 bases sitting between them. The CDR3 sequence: CASSPITSYRSSYNEQFF. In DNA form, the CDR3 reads TGTGCCAGCAGCCCTATTACTAGCTACCGGAGCTCCTACAATGAGCAGTTCTTC.

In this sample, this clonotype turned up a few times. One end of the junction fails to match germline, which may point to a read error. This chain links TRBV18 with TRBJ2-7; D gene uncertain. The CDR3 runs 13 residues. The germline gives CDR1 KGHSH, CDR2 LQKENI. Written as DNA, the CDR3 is TGTGCCAGCTCACCACGGCCCAGGCTCATCTCTGGCTTC. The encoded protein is CASSPRPRLISGF.

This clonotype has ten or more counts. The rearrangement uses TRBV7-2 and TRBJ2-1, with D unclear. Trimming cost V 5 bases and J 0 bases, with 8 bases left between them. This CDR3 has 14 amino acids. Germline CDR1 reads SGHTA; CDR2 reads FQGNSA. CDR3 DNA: TGTGCCAGCAGCCAAATTTCCTCCTACAATGAGCAGTTCTTC. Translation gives CASSQISSYNEQFF.

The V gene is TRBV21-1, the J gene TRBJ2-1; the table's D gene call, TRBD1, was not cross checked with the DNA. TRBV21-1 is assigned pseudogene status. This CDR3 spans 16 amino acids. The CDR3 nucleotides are TGTGCCAGGCTCCCCCGGCGGGAGGAACCCTACAATGAGCAGTTCTTC. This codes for CARLPRREEPYNEQFF.

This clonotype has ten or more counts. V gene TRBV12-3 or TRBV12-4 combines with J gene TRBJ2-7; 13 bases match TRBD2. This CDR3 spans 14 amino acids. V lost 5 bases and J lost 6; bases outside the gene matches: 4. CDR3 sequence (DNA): TGTGCCAGCAGTCAACTAGCGGGAGGGGGCGAGCAGTACTTC. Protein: CASSQLAGGGEQYF.